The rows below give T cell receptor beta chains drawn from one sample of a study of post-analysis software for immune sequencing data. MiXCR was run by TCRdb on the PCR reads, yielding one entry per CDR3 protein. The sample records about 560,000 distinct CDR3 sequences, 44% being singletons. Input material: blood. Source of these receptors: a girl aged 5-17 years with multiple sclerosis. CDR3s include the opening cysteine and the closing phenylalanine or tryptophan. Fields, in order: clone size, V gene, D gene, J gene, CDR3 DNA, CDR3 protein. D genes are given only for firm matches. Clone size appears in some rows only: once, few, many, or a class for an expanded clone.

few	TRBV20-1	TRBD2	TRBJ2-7	TGCAGTGCTTTCCCGGGACTAGCGGGAGCCTACGAGCAGTACTTC	CSAFPGLAGAYEQYF
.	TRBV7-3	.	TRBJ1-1	TGTGCCAGCAGCACCCAATCGGGGGATAACACTGAAGCTTTCTTT	CASSTQSGDNTEAFF
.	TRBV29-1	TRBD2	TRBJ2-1	TGCAGCGTTGAGTTTAAAGCGGGAGGGTGGGGTGAGCAGTTCTTC	CSVEFKAGGWGEQFF
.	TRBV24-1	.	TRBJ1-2	TGTGCCACCAGTGATTTTTCCAGGGACTATGGCTACACCTTC	CATSDFSRDYGYTF
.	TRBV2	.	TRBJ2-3	TGTGCCAGCAGTCCCGCCTTACAGGGAGATACGCAGTATTTT	CASSPALQGDTQYF
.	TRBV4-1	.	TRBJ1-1	TGCGCCAGCAGCCAAGATGGAGGGGGGACCACTGAAGCTTTCTTT	CASSQDGGGTTEAFF
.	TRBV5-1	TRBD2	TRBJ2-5	TGCGCCAGCAGCATGGGACTAGCGCCCGCGGAGACCCAGTACTTC	CASSMGLAPAETQYF
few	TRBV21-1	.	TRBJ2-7	TGTGCCAGCAGCAACGCTAGCGGGAGATCCTACGAGCAGTACTTC	CASSNASGRSYEQYF
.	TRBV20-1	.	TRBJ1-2	TGCAGTGCTAGAGATGTAGGAGCAGGGACTGCACGCGGCTACACCTTC	CSARDVGAGTARGYTF
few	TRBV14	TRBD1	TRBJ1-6	TGTGCCAGCAGCCTAACGACAGGGGGCAACTCACCCCTCCACTTT	CASSLTTGGNSPLHF
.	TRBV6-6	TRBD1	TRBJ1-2	TGTGCCAGCAGTTACCCGGGACAGGGGGGCTATGGCTACACCTTC	CASSYPGQGGYGYTF
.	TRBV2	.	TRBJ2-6	TGTGCCGGCACGGTCTCTGGGGCCAACGTCCTGACTTTC	CAGTVSGANVLTF
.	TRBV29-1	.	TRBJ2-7	TGCAGCGTGAGGGACGTGCGCCGAAACGAGCAGTACTTC	CSVRDVRRNEQYF
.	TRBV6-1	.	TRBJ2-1	TGTGCCAGCAGCCCTGGGGGCGGAAGCTCGATGTACTCCTACAATGAGCAGTTCTTC	CASSPGGGSSMYSYNEQFF
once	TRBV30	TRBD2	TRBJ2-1	TGTGCCTGGAAACACTCTAAGGCTAGCGGGTCCAATGAGCAGTTCTTC	CAWKHSKASGSNEQFF
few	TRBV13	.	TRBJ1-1	TGTGCCAGCAGCTTCGGACAGAGAATGAACACTGAAGCTTTCTTT	CASSFGQRMNTEAFF
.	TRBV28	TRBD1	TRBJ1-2	TGTGCCAGCAGTTCCATGCGGGCAGGGGGCGGCTATGGCTACACCTTC	CASSSMRAGGGYGYTF
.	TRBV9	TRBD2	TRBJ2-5	TGTGCCAGCAGCACGGGACTAGTGGAGACCCAGTACTTC	CASSTGLVETQYF
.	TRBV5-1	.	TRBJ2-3	TGCGCCAGCAGGGGGGTCACAGATACGCAGTATTTT	CASRGVTDTQYF
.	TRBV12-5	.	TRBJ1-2	TGTGCTAGTGGTTTGGTCGAAAGGGGAGCTAACTATGGCTACACCTTC	CASGLVERGANYGYTF
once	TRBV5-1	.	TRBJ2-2	TGCGCCAGCAGCTCGGGACGGCGAGGGCTCGGGGAGCTGTTTTTT	CASSSGRRGLGELFF
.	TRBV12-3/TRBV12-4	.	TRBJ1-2	TGTGCCAGCAGTCGACTTAACTATGGCTACACCTTC	CASSRLNYGYTF
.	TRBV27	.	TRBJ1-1	TGTGCCAGCACCCCTCTCGGGGGAGGAATGAGCACTGAAGCTTTCTTT	CASTPLGGGMSTEAFF
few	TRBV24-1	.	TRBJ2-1	TGTGCCACCAGTGCGGGTGGATTGGGGGCTCTTGGCAATGAGCAGTTCTTC	CATSAGGLGALGNEQFF
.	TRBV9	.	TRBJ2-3	TGTGCCAGCAGCGTAGCCAGGGACGCAGATACGCAGTATTTT	CASSVARDADTQYF
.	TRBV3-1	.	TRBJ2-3	TGTGCCAGCAGCCTGGGGGAACGACATACAGATACGCAGTATTTT	CASSLGERHTDTQYF
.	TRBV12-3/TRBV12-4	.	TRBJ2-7	TGTGCTAGCAGTTTGAATATCGCCAGGGAGGAGCAGTACTTC	CASSLNIAREEQYF
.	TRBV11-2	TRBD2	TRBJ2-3	TGTGCCAGCAGTAACCGAGCGGGAGGGGGCACAGATACGCAGTATTTT	CASSNRAGGGTDTQYF
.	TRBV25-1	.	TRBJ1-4	TGTGCCAGCAGTTTACGGACGGGTGAAAAACTGTTTTTT	CASSLRTGEKLFF
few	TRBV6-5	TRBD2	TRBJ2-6	TGTGCCAGCAGTTACCCCACGGGACTAGCGGGAGGCTCTGGGGCCAACGTCCTGACTTTC	CASSYPTGLAGGSGANVLTF
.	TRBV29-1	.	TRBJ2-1	TGCAGCGTTGGAATGCTCCTAAAGGGCGACAATGAGCAGTTCTTC	CSVGMLLKGDNEQFF
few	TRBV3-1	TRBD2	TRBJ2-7	TGTGCCAGCAGCCTCCTAGCGGGATCCGAGCAGTACTTC	CASSLLAGSEQYF
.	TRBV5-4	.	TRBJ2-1	TGTGCCAGCAGCCGTCAGTCTACCCACTACAATGAGCAGTTCTTC	CASSRQSTHYNEQFF
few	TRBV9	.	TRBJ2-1	TGTGCCAGCAGCTTAACCCCGGGCCGACAGTTCTTC	CASSLTPGRQFF
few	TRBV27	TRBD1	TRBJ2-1	TGTGCCAGCAGTATCCGACAGGGTAACTCATACAATGAGCAGTTCTTC	CASSIRQGNSYNEQFF
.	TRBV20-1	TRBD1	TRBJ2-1	TGCAGTGCTATTACAGGGGGCGCCTACAATGAGCAGTTCTTC	CSAITGGAYNEQFF
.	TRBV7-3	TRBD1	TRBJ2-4	TGTGCCAGCAGCTTAGGGCAGGGGGACATTCAGTACTTC	CASSLGQGDIQYF
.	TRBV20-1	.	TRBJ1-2	TGCGGATCGTTGGGAGGGAACTATGGCTACACCTTC	CGSLGGNYGYTF
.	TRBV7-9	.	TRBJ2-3	TGTGCCAGCAGCTTAAACAGAGGGGTCACAGATACGCAGTATTTT	CASSLNRGVTDTQYF
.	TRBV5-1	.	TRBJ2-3	TGCGCCAGCAGCCCGCTGGGGGAGTTCACAGATACGCAGTATTTT	CASSPLGEFTDTQYF
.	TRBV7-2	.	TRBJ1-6	TGTGCCAGCAGCTTGGGGATGTCACCCCTCCACTTT	CASSLGMSPLHF
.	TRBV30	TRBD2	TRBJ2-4	TGTGCCTTTAGCGGGGGCGGGCCCGCGGACATTCAGTACTTC	CAFSGGGPADIQYF
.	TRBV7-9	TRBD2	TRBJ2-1	TGTGCCAGCAGCTTAGTTCATCCTAGCGGTGAGCAGTTCTTC	CASSLVHPSGEQFF
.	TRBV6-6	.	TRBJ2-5	TGTGCCAGCACGGGGACCCAGTACTTC	CASTGTQYF
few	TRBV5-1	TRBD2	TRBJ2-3	TGCGCCAGCAGGCTTACCGGGAGTAGCGGGGTATCAGATACGCAGTATTTT	CASRLTGSSGVSDTQYF
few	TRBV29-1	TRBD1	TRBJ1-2	TGCAGCGTTGAAGATCGGGTTTTGGACAGGGGTAATGGCTACACCTTC	CSVEDRVLDRGNGYTF
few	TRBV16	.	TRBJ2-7	TGTGCCAGCAGCAGTGAGGCTTACGAGCAGTACTTC	CASSSEAYEQYF
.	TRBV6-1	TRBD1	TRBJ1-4	TGTGCCAGCAGCTGGACAGGGGCTGAAAAACTGTTTTTT	CASSWTGAEKLFF
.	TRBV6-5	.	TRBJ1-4	TGTGCCAGCAGCCGGGGGCTTTCTAATGAAAAACTGTTTTTT	CASSRGLSNEKLFF
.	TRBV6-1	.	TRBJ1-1	TGTGCCAGCACCCCATTGGACTTCGGGGCTTTCTTT	CASTPLDFGAFF
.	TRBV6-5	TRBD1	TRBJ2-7	TGTGCCAGCAGTTACTCGAGTCAAGGGACAGGCGCCCACGAGCAGTACTTC	CASSYSSQGTGAHEQYF
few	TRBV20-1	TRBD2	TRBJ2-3	TGCAGTGCTAGCGGGAGGAGCACAGATACGCAGTATTTT	CSASGRSTDTQYF
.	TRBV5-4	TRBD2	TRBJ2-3	TGTGCCAGCAGCTTGATAGGAGCGGGGAACACAGATACGCAGTATTTT	CASSLIGAGNTDTQYF
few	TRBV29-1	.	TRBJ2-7	TGCAGCGTTGAATTGACAGATTACGAGCAGTACTTC	CSVELTDYEQYF
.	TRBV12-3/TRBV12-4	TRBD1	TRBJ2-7	TGTGCCAGCAGTTTAGGGGACAGGGTAGACTACGAGCAGTACTTC	CASSLGDRVDYEQYF
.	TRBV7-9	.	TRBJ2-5	TGTGCCAGCAGCTATCAAACAGTTGGGTTCGCGGAGACCCAGTACTTC	CASSYQTVGFAETQYF
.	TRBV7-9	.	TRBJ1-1	TGTGCCAGCAGCGACCCCCGGCTCAAGGAAGCTTTCTTT	CASSDPRLKEAFF
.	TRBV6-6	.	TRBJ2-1	TGTGCCAGCAGTTACATGGGAGACGAGCAGTTCTTC	CASSYMGDEQFF
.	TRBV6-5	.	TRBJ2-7	TGTGCCAGCAGTTACGGGGAAGGCGCACACTCCTACGAGCAGTACTTC	CASSYGEGAHSYEQYF
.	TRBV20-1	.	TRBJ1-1	TGCAGTGCTAGAGGCTCCAGGGCCCGATACACTGAAGCTTTCTTT	CSARGSRARYTEAFF